This entry describes one TCR beta chain. Antigen specificity is unknown. The entry originates in a study of glioma-infiltrating T cells after dendritic cell vaccination. Only in-frame clones appear in the TCRdb table, and some are missing; sequencing was by immunoSEQ multiplex PCR. The table includes more than 30,000 clones, 85% to 95% detected once. This CDR3 contains 16 residues. CDR1 SGHAT and CDR2 FQNNGV come from the germline V gene. With 1 base clipped from V and 2 bases from J, the junction kept 7 bases outside the gene matches. Broader study findings: Higher pretreatment TIL content predicted longer progression-free time and survival.

The chain uses TRBV11-2 and TRBJ2-7; 8 bases align to TRBD2. The source of this sequence is a human donor with glioblastoma. The specimen was blood, collected before dendritic cell vaccination. The CDR3 DNA sequence: TGTGCCAGCAGCTTAGGAAGGGGACTAGTCACCTACGAGCAGTACTTC. Translating it yields CASSLGRGLVTYEQYF.